One sample yielded the 2 T cell receptor beta chains listed below, sequenced in a study of control samples from healthy donors and cancer patients. Assay: immunoSEQ multiplex PCR; the TCRdb copy retains only in-frame clones and omits some. This sample has approximately 120,000 clones; 90% occur once, and the top ten carry roughly 4%. Sequencing was performed on blood. These TCRs come from a human donor in good health. The donor label of this sample is uncertain.

The chain uses TRBV6-5 and TRBJ1-2; a possible D gene is TRBD1 (5 bases). Germline V gene sequence: CDR1 MNHEY, CDR2 SVGAGI. V lost 6 bases and J 9 bases, leaving 17 bases between the germline ends. The CDR3 is 13 amino acids. The CDR3 reads CASSGGFEGSYTF. CDR3 sequence (DNA): TGTGCCAGCAGCGGGGGATTTGAAGGGAGCTACACCTTC.

This rearrangement joins TRBV5-5 to TRBJ1-1; D unresolved. V lost 3 bases and J lost 2, with 11 bases in between. CDR3 size: 14 residues. Germline CDR1 is SGHKS and CDR2 is YYEKEE (reference sequence). Here the CDR3 reads CASSSRWYNTEAFF. CDR3 bases: TGTGCCAGCAGCTCTCGATGGTATAACACTGAAGCTTTCTTT.